This is a list of T cell receptor beta chains from one sample in a study of shared clonotypes between healthy human individuals. Produced via immunoSEQ multiplex PCR; TCRdb's table is partial and in-frame only. The sample contains about 2.1 million clones, about 92% of which appear only once. The source material was naive CD8+ T cells from PBMCs. The receptors here all came from a man aged 18 to 30 in good health. Some clones in this sample may be carry-over from other donors' samples. CDR3s include the opening cysteine and the closing phenylalanine or tryptophan. Each record gives: CDR3 length, V gene, J gene, clone size, D gene, CDR3 protein, CDR3 DNA. The D gene is left open where the match is weak. The listing skips clone size in some rows; elsewhere it reads once, few, many or a size class.

CDR3 length: 15
V gene: TRBV10-3
J gene: TRBJ2-3
clone size: .
D gene: .
CDR3 protein: CAISEEVLRTDTQYF
CDR3 DNA: TGTGCCATCAGTGAGGAGGTCCTCCGAACAGATACGCAGTATTTT

CDR3 length: 17
V gene: TRBV4-3
J gene: TRBJ1-1
clone size: .
D gene: TRBD1
CDR3 protein: CASSQDRGTGARMWAFF
CDR3 DNA: TGCGCCAGCAGCCAAGATAGGGGGACAGGGGCGCGGATGTGGGCTTTCTTT

CDR3 length: 15
V gene: TRBV6-1
J gene: TRBJ2-1
clone size: .
D gene: .
CDR3 protein: CASSEIEGGVPEQFF
CDR3 DNA: TGTGCCAGCAGTGAAATAGAGGGAGGTGTTCCTGAGCAGTTCTTC

CDR3 length: 13
V gene: TRBV27
J gene: TRBJ2-5
clone size: .
D gene: .
CDR3 protein: CASSPLGGETQYF
CDR3 DNA: TGTGCCAGCAGCCCGCTGGGCGGGGAGACCCAGTACTTC

CDR3 length: 15
V gene: TRBV6-6
J gene: TRBJ2-5
clone size: .
D gene: TRBD1
CDR3 protein: CASSVGDRGQETQYF
CDR3 DNA: TGTGCCAGCAGTGTTGGAGACAGGGGGCAAGAGACCCAGTACTTC

CDR3 length: 16
V gene: TRBV4-2
J gene: TRBJ2-7
clone size: once
D gene: .
CDR3 protein: CASSHPTGVGPYEQYF
CDR3 DNA: TGTGCCAGCAGCCATCCGACGGGGGTCGGGCCCTACGAGCAGTACTTC

CDR3 length: 16
V gene: TRBV9
J gene: TRBJ2-7
clone size: once
D gene: TRBD2
CDR3 protein: CASSGGLAGAPEEQYF
CDR3 DNA: TGTGCCAGCAGCGGAGGACTAGCGGGAGCCCCCGAGGAGCAGTACTTC

CDR3 length: 15
V gene: TRBV14
J gene: TRBJ1-4
clone size: .
D gene: .
CDR3 protein: CASSHPHTDGAKLFF
CDR3 DNA: TGTGCCAGCAGCCACCCACACACGGACGGCGCGAAACTGTTTTTT

CDR3 length: 16
V gene: TRBV6-5
J gene: TRBJ2-1
clone size: .
D gene: TRBD1
CDR3 protein: CASSYSIGQAYNEQFF
CDR3 DNA: TGTGCCAGCAGTTACTCGATCGGACAGGCCTACAATGAGCAGTTCTTC

CDR3 length: 15
V gene: TRBV19
J gene: TRBJ1-4
clone size: .
D gene: .
CDR3 protein: CASSTKGGPGEKLFF
CDR3 DNA: TGTGCCAGTAGTACAAAAGGGGGGCCGGGTGAAAAACTGTTTTTT

CDR3 length: 21
V gene: TRBV21-1
J gene: TRBJ2-2
clone size: .
D gene: .
CDR3 protein: CASSKGQGRAARELSTGELFF
CDR3 DNA: TGTGCCAGCAGCAAAGGCCAGGGAAGGGCGGCGAGGGAGCTGAGTACCGGGGAGCTGTTTTTT

CDR3 length: 14
V gene: TRBV7-9
J gene: TRBJ2-7
clone size: .
D gene: .
CDR3 protein: CASSPRQHSYEQYF
CDR3 DNA: TGTGCCAGCAGCCCTAGACAACATTCCTACGAGCAGTACTTC

CDR3 length: 16
V gene: TRBV27
J gene: TRBJ2-3
clone size: once
D gene: TRBD2
CDR3 protein: CASSLSLAGRTDTQYF
CDR3 DNA: TGTGCCAGCAGTTTATCCCTAGCGGGTCGCACAGATACGCAGTATTTT

CDR3 length: 15
V gene: TRBV7-2
J gene: TRBJ2-7
clone size: .
D gene: TRBD1
CDR3 protein: CASSFSRGHSYEQYF
CDR3 DNA: TGTGCCAGCAGCTTTTCGAGGGGGCACTCCTACGAGCAGTACTTC

CDR3 length: 18
V gene: TRBV9
J gene: TRBJ2-7
clone size: .
D gene: .
CDR3 protein: CASSVGSVAALPTYEQYF
CDR3 DNA: TGTGCCAGCAGCGTAGGATCAGTAGCGGCCCTCCCCACCTACGAGCAGTACTTC

CDR3 length: 16
V gene: TRBV30
J gene: TRBJ2-7
clone size: .
D gene: TRBD2
CDR3 protein: CAWSVLGVAGIYEQYF
CDR3 DNA: TGTGCCTGGAGTGTATTAGGAGTAGCGGGAATCTACGAGCAGTACTTC

CDR3 length: 17
V gene: TRBV28
J gene: TRBJ2-7
clone size: .
D gene: .
CDR3 protein: CASSLLGLAVSSYEQYF
CDR3 DNA: TGTGCCAGCAGTTTATTGGGATTAGCGGTAAGCTCCTACGAGCAGTACTTC

CDR3 length: 13
V gene: TRBV5-4
J gene: TRBJ2-7
clone size: .
D gene: .
CDR3 protein: CASSFDRAYEQYF
CDR3 DNA: TGTGCCAGCAGCTTCGACCGAGCCTACGAGCAGTACTTC

CDR3 length: 16
V gene: TRBV28
J gene: TRBJ2-5
clone size: .
D gene: .
CDR3 protein: CASSIETSGVLETQYF
CDR3 DNA: TGTGCCAGCAGTATTGAAACTAGTGGCGTTTTGGAGACCCAGTACTTC

CDR3 length: 15
V gene: TRBV2
J gene: TRBJ2-5
clone size: .
D gene: TRBD1
CDR3 protein: CASSPGTGGQETQYF
CDR3 DNA: TGTGCCAGCAGTCCCGGGACAGGAGGGCAAGAGACCCAGTACTTC

CDR3 length: 12
V gene: TRBV7-9
J gene: TRBJ2-1
clone size: .
D gene: .
CDR3 protein: CASSCLGCEQFF
CDR3 DNA: TGTGCCAGTAGCTGCCTGGGGTGTGAGCAGTTCTTC

CDR3 length: 17
V gene: TRBV28
J gene: TRBJ2-5
clone size: .
D gene: TRBD2
CDR3 protein: CASSLSSGLVILETQYF
CDR3 DNA: TGTGCCAGCAGTTTATCTTCGGGACTAGTAATATTGGAGACCCAGTACTTC